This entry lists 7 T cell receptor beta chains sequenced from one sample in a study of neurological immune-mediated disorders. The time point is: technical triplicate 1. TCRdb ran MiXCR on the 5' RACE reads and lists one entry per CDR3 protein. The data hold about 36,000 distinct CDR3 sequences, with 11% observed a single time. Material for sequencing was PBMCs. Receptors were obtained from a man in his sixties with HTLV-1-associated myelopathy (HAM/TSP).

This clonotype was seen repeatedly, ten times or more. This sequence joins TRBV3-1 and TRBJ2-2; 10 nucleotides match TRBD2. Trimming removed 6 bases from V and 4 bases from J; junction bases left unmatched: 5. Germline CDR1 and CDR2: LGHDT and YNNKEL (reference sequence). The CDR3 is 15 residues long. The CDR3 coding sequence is TGTGCCAGCAGTGGAAGGACTAGCGGCACCGGGGAGCTGTTTTTT. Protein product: CASSGRTSGTGELFF.

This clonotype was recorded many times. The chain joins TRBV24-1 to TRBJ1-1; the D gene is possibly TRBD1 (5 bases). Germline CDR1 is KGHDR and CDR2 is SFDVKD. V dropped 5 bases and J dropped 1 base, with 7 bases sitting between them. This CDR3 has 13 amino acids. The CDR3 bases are TGTGCCACCAGTGTGGGGGGGAACACTGAAGCTTTCTTT. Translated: CATSVGGNTEAFF.

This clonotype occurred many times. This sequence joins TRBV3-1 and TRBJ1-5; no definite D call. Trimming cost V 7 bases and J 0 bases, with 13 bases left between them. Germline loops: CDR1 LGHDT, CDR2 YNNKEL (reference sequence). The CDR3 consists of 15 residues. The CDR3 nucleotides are TGTGCCAGCAACTCAATTCCCAATAGCAATCAGCCCCAGCATTTT. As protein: CASNSIPNSNQPQHF.

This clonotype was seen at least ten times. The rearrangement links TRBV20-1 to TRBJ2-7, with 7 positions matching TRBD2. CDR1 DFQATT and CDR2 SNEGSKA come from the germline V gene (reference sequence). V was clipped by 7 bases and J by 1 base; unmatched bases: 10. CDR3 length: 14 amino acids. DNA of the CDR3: TGCAGTGGGGAATCCCGGGAGGCATCCTACGAGCAGTACTTC. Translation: CSGESREASYEQYF.

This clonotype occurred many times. CDR3 region: CASSQTPAETQYF. As DNA, the CDR3 is TGCGCCAGCAGCCAAACTCCCGCGGAGACCCAGTACTTC. The rearrangement uses TRBV4-1 and TRBJ2-5; D ambiguous. The V and J ends lost 2 bases and 5 bases respectively, with 9 bases between them. CDR1 is MGHRA, CDR2 YSYEKL, per germline. The CDR3 is 13 amino acids.

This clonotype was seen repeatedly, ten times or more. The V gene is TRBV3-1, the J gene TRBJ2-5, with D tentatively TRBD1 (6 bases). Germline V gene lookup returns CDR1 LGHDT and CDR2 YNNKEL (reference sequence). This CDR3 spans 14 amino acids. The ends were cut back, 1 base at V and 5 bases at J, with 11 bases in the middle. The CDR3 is CASSQAGQGETQYF. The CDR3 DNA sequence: TGTGCCAGCAGCCAAGCGGGCCAGGGGGAGACCCAGTACTTC.

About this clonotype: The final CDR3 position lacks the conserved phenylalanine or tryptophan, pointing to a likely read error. CDR3 DNA sequence: TGCGCCAGCAGTTTGGTCCCGGACAAAAACATTCAGTACGTC. Translated: CASSLVPDKNIQYV. This chain uses TRBV5-1 with TRBJ2-4; D remains ambiguous. This CDR3 contains 14 residues. From germline, CDR1 is SGHRS and CDR2 YFSETQ.